This TCR beta chain was recorded in a study of beta chain features in type 1 diabetes. CDR1 and CDR2 (germline): MNHEY, SMNVEV (reference sequence). Deletions cut 5 bases from V and 4 bases from J, with 20 bases between. This CDR3 is 16 amino acids long. Expressed TCRB transcripts were sequenced because the isolated RNA had all been reverse transcribed beforehand. Assay used: immunoSEQ multiplex PCR; TCRdb lists only in-frame clones, some missing. The sample gives about 230,000 clones, over 7.5% of which show up once; 0.034% is in the top ten. This chain joins TRBV27 and TRBJ1-2; D is possibly TRBD1 (6 bases). The sample comprised naive CD4+ T cells from blood. The sequence was obtained from a woman younger than 35 in good health. CDR3 sequence: CASSRSPGTYFYGYTF. CDR3 sequence (DNA): TGTGCCAGCAGTCGGTCTCCCGGGACATACTTCTATGGCTACACCTTC.